This T cell receptor beta chain originates from a study of T cell responses to AZD1222 COVID-19 vaccine. General study findings and limits: Mapped onto spike, vaccine-associated CD4 TCRs spanned it and were dominant at 160-218 and 743-854. Repertoire sampling occurred only after the peak T cell response. Of spike-specific TCRs, nearly half reportedly target regions left unmutated in variants.

CDR1 is LNHDA and CDR2 is SQIVND in the germline V gene (reference sequence). Germline trimming cut 5 bases from V and 2 bases from J; bases unmatched to any gene: 6. The CDR3 spans 15 residues. Assay used: immunoSEQ multiplex PCR; TCRdb lists only in-frame clones, some missing. The table records about 120,000 clones, about 90% of them present only once. In the case of this clone: Its specificity is not known.

This clonotype originated in an adult in good health. The chain uses TRBV19 and TRBJ2-3; 8 bases fit TRBD2. Sequences were derived from peripheral blood, sampled on day 0 of AZD1222 vaccination. CDR3 sequence: CASSGRGGYTDTQYF. The CDR3 DNA reads as TGTGCCAGTAGTGGCCGGGGGGGCTACACAGATACGCAGTATTTT.